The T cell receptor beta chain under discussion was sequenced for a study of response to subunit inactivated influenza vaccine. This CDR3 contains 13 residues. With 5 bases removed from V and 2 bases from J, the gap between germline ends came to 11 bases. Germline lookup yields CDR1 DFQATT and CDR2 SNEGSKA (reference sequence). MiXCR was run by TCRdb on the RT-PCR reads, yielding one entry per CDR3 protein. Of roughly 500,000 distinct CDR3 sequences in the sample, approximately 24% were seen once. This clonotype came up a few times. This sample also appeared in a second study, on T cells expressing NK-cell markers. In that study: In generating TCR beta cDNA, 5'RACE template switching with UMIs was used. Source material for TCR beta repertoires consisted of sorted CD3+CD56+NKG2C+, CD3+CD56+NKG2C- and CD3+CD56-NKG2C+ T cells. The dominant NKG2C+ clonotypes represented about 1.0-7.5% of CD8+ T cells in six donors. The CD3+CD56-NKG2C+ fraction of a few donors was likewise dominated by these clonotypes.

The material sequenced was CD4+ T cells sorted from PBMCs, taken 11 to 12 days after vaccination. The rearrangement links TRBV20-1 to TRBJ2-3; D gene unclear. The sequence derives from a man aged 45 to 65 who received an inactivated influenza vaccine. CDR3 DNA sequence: TGCAGTGCTCCAGACCAGTTCACAGATACGCAGTATTTT. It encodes CSAPDQFTDTQYF.